The 29 T cell receptor beta chains in this list originate from one sample, sequenced in a study of patients and donors after allogeneic stem cell transplantation. TCRdb called the RT-PCR reads again in MiXCR, with one record for every CDR3 protein. The sample includes over 400,000 distinct CDR3 sequences, 16% seen only once; the top ten take 6% to 8%. The sample was blood, either unsorted or a sorted T cell fraction (not recorded which). The source of these receptors is a human donor who was either an allogeneic HSCT recipient or a stem cell or donor lymphocyte infusion donor (not recorded which). It is not recorded whose cells these are; they may come from a transplant donor.

This clonotype was counted at least ten times. This chain uses TRBV14 with TRBJ2-2; no clear D gene. The ends were cut back, 2 bases at V and 7 bases at J, with 14 bases in the middle. The CDR3 extends over 15 amino acids. Germline CDR1 and CDR2: SGHDN and FVKESK. CDR3 in amino acids: CASSQSPSMGGELFF. The CDR3 DNA reads TGTGCCAGCAGCCAATCTCCATCCATGGGCGGGGAGCTGTTTTTT.

The V and J genes are TRBV5-4 and TRBJ1-6, with 8 bases lining up with TRBD1. The CDR3 has 15 residues. J was trimmed by 10 bases and V by 4 bases; bases with no gene match: 10. The germline V gene has CDR1 SGHNT and CDR2 YYREEE (reference sequence). The CDR3 loop reads CASSPRTGSESPLHF. The CDR3 DNA reads TGTGCCAGCAGCCCACGGACAGGGAGCGAATCACCCCTCCACTTT.

This clonotype showed up just a few times. The chain is built from TRBV14 and TRBJ2-5; D is undetermined. Germline lookup yields CDR1 SGHDN and CDR2 FVKESK. This CDR3 region has 13 residues. Trimming shortened V by 0 bases and J by 5 bases, and 7 bases separated the two germline ends. CDR3 region: CASSQDRRETQYF. The DNA for the CDR3 is TGTGCCAGCAGCCAAGATCGTCGGGAGACCCAGTACTTC.

The V call is TRBV24-1, the J call TRBJ2-3; TRBD1 agrees at 8 bases. The length of the CDR3 is 17 residues. J lost 3 bases, V lost 3 bases, and 10 bases had no gene match. Germline values: CDR1 KGHDR, CDR2 SFDVKD. The CDR3 DNA sequence: TGTGCCACCAGTGATCTCCCTACCAGGGGGCGAACAGATACGCAGTATTTT. Its protein is CATSDLPTRGRTDTQYF.

This clonotype came up a few times. This chain links TRBV6-6 with TRBJ1-2; D gene unclear. The CDR3 is 11 amino acids. V was shortened by 1 base and J by 4 bases, with 1 base between the two germline ends. From germline, CDR1 is MNHNY and CDR2 SVGAGI (reference sequence). Here the CDR3 DNA reads TGTGCCAGCAGTTACTTCTATGGCTACACCTTC. The encoded protein is CASSYFYGYTF.

The chain is built from TRBV6-5 and TRBJ1-1; weak D call: TRBD1 (5 bases). CDR3 length equals 15 residues. Trimming cost V 2 bases and J 4 bases, with 14 bases left between them. The germline V gene has CDR1 MNHEY and CDR2 SVGAGI. This CDR3 reads CASSYNAGGGTEAFF. CDR3 nucleotides: TGTGCCAGCAGTTACAATGCGGGGGGGGGCACTGAAGCTTTCTTT.

The chain joins TRBV6-1 to TRBJ2-2, with D perhaps TRBD2 (5 bases). The CDR3 is 14 residues long. Germline values: CDR1 MNHNS, CDR2 SASEGT. V was trimmed by 6 bases and J by 4 bases, leaving 12 bases between them. CDR3 in amino acids: CASSDGLATGELFF. CDR3 coding DNA: TGTGCCAGCAGCGACGGACTCGCCACCGGGGAGCTGTTTTTT.

The chain joins TRBV2 to TRBJ1-1, with TRBD1 matching 11 bases. Germline CDR1 and CDR2: SNHLY and FYNNEI. V trimming: 7 bases; J trimming: 5 bases; junction bases outside the gene matches: 6. The CDR3 extends over 14 amino acids. CDR3 nucleotides: TGTGCCAGCATCGGAGGGACAGGGGGGACTGAAGCTTTCTTT. Residues: CASIGGTGGTEAFF. The full variable domain, its missing parts supplied by reference TRBV2 and TRBJ1-1, is EPEVTQTPSHQVTQMGQEVILRCVPISNHLYFYWYRQILGQKVEFLVSFYNNEISEKSEIFDDQFSVERPDGSNFTLKIRSTKLEDSAMYFCASIGGTGGTEAFFGQGTRLTVV.

This chain links TRBV5-6 with TRBJ2-7; D may be TRBD1 (5 bases). Deletions cut 1 base from V and 5 bases from J, with 22 bases between. CDR3 length: 17 residues. Per the germline V gene, CDR1 is SGHDT and CDR2 is YYEEEE. Here the CDR3 reads CASSLRNQGPIRDEQYF. CDR3 in DNA: TGTGCCAGCAGCTTGCGGAACCAGGGTCCCATAAGGGACGAGCAGTACTTC.

This clonotype was recorded a few times. The gene calls are TRBV7-3 and TRBJ1-1; TRBD1 matches 7 bases. CDR3 length equals 13 residues. V was clipped by 1 base and J by 8 bases; unmatched bases: 4. Germline-derived CDR1 and CDR2 are SGHTA and FQGTGA. The CDR3, as DNA: TGTGCCAGCAGCTTAAGAACAGGGGCCGAAGCTTTCTTT. Residues: CASSLRTGAEAFF.

The chain combines TRBV18 with TRBJ2-1; 13 nucleotides line up with TRBD2. CDR3 size: 14 residues. Unmatched junction bases numbered 4, after V lost 8 bases and J lost 6 bases. The V gene's germline CDR1 is KGHSH and CDR2 LQKENI. CDR3 sequence (DNA): TGTGCCAGCCTCAGGACTAGCGGGGGCAATGAGCAGTTCTTC. Its translation: CASLRTSGGNEQFF.

At least ten counts were recorded for this clonotype. V is TRBV10-3 and J is TRBJ2-3, with D possibly matching TRBD1 (5 bases). Between the trimmed V and J ends, which lost 7 bases and 0 bases, there was a span of 11 bases. CDR3 length equals 14 residues. Germline CDR1 and CDR2: ENHRY and SYGVKD. DNA of the CDR3: TGTGCCATCATGGTGACAGTTAGCACAGATACGCAGTATTTT. This gives the protein CAIMVTVSTDTQYF.

The chain combines TRBV19 with TRBJ1-2; weak D call: TRBD1 (5 bases). V shed 10 bases and J shed 5 bases, with 17 bases lying between them. The CDR3 extends over 13 amino acids. Germline assignment: CDR1 LNHDA and CDR2 SQIVND (reference sequence). The CDR3 reads CATQRTGEYGYTF. The CDR3 DNA is TGTGCCACCCAGAGAACGGGGGAATATGGCTACACCTTC.

This chain joins TRBV6-5 and TRBJ2-3; D is undetermined. Germline lookup yields CDR1 MNHEY and CDR2 SVGAGI. The CDR3 runs to 14 residues. Trimming pared 4 bases from V and 3 bases from J, leaving 11 bases between. The CDR3 coding sequence is TGTGCCAGCAGTTCTCTCGGGTGGACAGATACGCAGTATTTT. Translated: CASSSLGWTDTQYF.

The chain uses TRBV11-2 and TRBJ2-5; no definite D call. Trimming shortened V by 5 bases and J by 5 bases, and 9 bases separated the two germline ends. The CDR3 length is 12 residues. Looked up from germline, CDR1 is SGHAT and CDR2 is FQNNGV. DNA of the CDR3: TGTGCCAGCAGCCCCCTTTGGGAGACCCAGTACTTC. It encodes CASSPLWETQYF. The full variable domain, with the rest looked up from reference TRBV11-2 and TRBJ2-5, is EAGVAQSPRYKIIEKRQSVAFWCNPISGHATLYWYQQILGQGPKLLIQFQNNGVVDDSQLPKDRFSAERLKGVDSTLKIQPAKLEDSAVYLCASSPLWETQYFGPGTRLLVL.

This clonotype turned up a few times. The chain uses TRBV7-9 and TRBJ2-2, with TRBD2 identical over 12 bases. Per the germline V gene, CDR1 is SEHNR and CDR2 is FQNEAQ (reference sequence). The CDR3 runs to 15 residues. The ends lost 6 bases at V and 7 bases at J; junction bases unmatched: 6. The CDR3 sequence is CASSTSGRINGELFF. In nucleotides, the CDR3 is TGTGCCAGCAGTACTAGCGGGAGGATTAACGGGGAGCTGTTTTTT.

The J gene is TRBJ1-1, the V gene TRBV30; D call uncertain. The CDR3 is 13 residues long. CDR1 and CDR2 from the germline V gene are GTSNPN and SVGIG (reference sequence). V was clipped by 4 bases and J by 1 base, with 10 bases between them. In DNA, the CDR3 is TGTGCCTGGACCCAACAGCCGAACACTGAAGCTTTCTTT. Residues: CAWTQQPNTEAFF.

The rearrangement joins TRBV2 to TRBJ2-1; 12 nucleotides align to TRBD2. Germline values: CDR1 SNHLY, CDR2 FYNNEI. CDR3 size: 14 residues. Trimming removed 8 bases from V and 4 bases from J; junction bases left unmatched: 3. This CDR3 reads CASRTSGIYNEQFF. CDR3 nucleotide sequence: TGTGCCAGCCGGACTAGCGGGATTTACAATGAGCAGTTCTTC.

This chain links TRBV4-1 with TRBJ1-1, with D possibly being TRBD1 (6 bases). Germline loops: CDR1 MGHRA, CDR2 YSYEKL. Trimming shortened V by 0 bases and J by 4 bases, and 15 bases separated the two germline ends. The CDR3 extends over 16 amino acids. CDR3: CASSQEMGALATEAFF. The DNA for the CDR3 is TGCGCCAGCAGCCAAGAAATGGGGGCTCTCGCCACTGAAGCTTTCTTT.

This sequence joins TRBV5-4 and TRBJ1-5, with D possibly matching TRBD1 (5 bases). The V gene's germline CDR1 is SGHNT and CDR2 YYREEE (reference sequence). This CDR3 is 13 amino acids long. Trimming shortened V by 3 bases and J by 6 bases, and 10 bases separated the two germline ends. The CDR3 spells CASSSGVLQPQHF. The CDR3 region has the DNA TGTGCCAGCAGCTCGGGGGTTCTTCAGCCCCAGCATTTT.

This clonotype was seen at least ten times. The CDR3 region is CASSPSGEQYF. The CDR3 DNA reads as TGTGCCAGCAGCCCCTCCGGCGAGCAGTACTTC. The chain links TRBV2 to TRBJ2-7; D ambiguous. Germline V gene data show CDR1 as SNHLY and CDR2 as FYNNEI. The CDR3 is 11 residues long. Trimming took 6 bases from V and 6 from J, leaving 9 bases between them.

For the CDR3, the DNA is TGTGCCAGCAGCCAATTCCGGGACAGGGGGCCCAATGAGCAGTTCTTC. Translation: CASSQFRDRGPNEQFF. The chain couples TRBV14 to TRBJ2-1; 12 nucleotides line up with TRBD1. Per the germline V gene, CDR1 is SGHDN and CDR2 is FVKESK. CDR3 length: 16 amino acids. Unmatched junction bases numbered 5, after V lost 2 bases and J lost 6 bases.

This clonotype was detected ten times or more. The chain combines TRBV7-9 with TRBJ2-5; 10 nucleotides agree with TRBD2. The V and J ends lost 5 bases and 2 bases, in that order; junction bases with no gene match: 5. The germline CDR1 and CDR2 sequences are SEHNR and FQNEAQ (reference sequence). The CDR3 runs to 15 residues. CDR3 sequence (DNA): TGTGCCAGCAGCCGAGGACTAGCGGCTCAAGAGACCCAGTACTTC. This sequence encodes CASSRGLAAQETQYF.

V usage is TRBV11-1 and J usage is TRBJ2-3, with D perhaps TRBD2 (5 bases). V was clipped by 5 bases and J by 3 bases, with 18 bases between them. This CDR3 is built from 16 residues. CDR1 and CDR2 (germline): SGHAT, FQDESV (reference sequence). CDR3 in DNA: TGTGCCAGCAGCGCCACCCCGGGATCCGGGACAGATACGCAGTATTTT. Its protein is CASSATPGSGTDTQYF.

This clonotype has only a few counts. The chain uses TRBV12-3 or TRBV12-4 and TRBJ1-5, with D tentatively TRBD1 (6 bases). Trimming took 0 bases from V and 6 from J, leaving 12 bases between them. CDR3 length: 15 amino acids. The CDR3 loop reads CASSLAGGKGQPQHF. CDR3 nucleotides: TGTGCCAGCAGTTTAGCAGGGGGAAAAGGTCAGCCCCAGCATTTT.

This clonotype has at least ten counts. Relative to the germline gene, one junction end is altered; a read error may explain this. The V gene is TRBV5-1, the J gene TRBJ1-1; D perhaps matches TRBD1 (5 bases). The CDR3 is 11 residues long. Germline V lookup: CDR1 SGHRS, CDR2 YFSETQ. This CDR3 is CASTQGTEAFF. For the CDR3, the DNA is TGTGCCAGCACCCAGGGCACTGAAGCTTTCTTT. Drawing the rest from reference TRBV5-1 and TRBJ1-1, the complete variable domain is KAGVTQTPRYLIKTRGQQVTLSCSPISGHRSVSWYQQTPGQGLQFLFEYFSETQRNKGNFPGRFSGRQFSNSRSEMNVSTLELGDSALYLCASTQGTEAFFGQGTRLTVV.

At least ten counts were recorded for this clonotype. The gene calls are TRBV29-1 and TRBJ2-5; maybe TRBD2 (6 bases). The CDR3 extends over 13 amino acids. Trimming cost V 7 bases and J 2 bases, with 14 bases left between them. Germline loops: CDR1 SQVTM, CDR2 ANQGSEA. The CDR3 DNA is TGCAGCGGTGGGGACTTTACGCAAGAGACCCAGTACTTC. Encoded protein: CSGGDFTQETQYF.

This clonotype was found a few times. V and J are TRBV6-5 and TRBJ2-3, with 9 positions matching TRBD2. V trimming: 1 base; J trimming: 1 base; junction bases outside the gene matches: 9. Germline V gene sequence: CDR1 MNHEY, CDR2 SVGAGI. The length of the CDR3 is 18 residues. The CDR3 DNA is TGTGCCAGCAGTTACTTCCCCGTGGCGGGGGGGCGCACAGATACGCAGTATTTT. Encoded protein: CASSYFPVAGGRTDTQYF.

The chain has TRBV5-1 and TRBJ2-7; a weak D match, TRBD1 (5 bases). The CDR3 has 15 amino acids. V was cut by 0 bases and J by 0 bases, with 10 bases left in between. CDR1 is SGHRS, CDR2 YFSETQ, per germline. The chain's CDR3 is CASSLGGASSYEQYF. CDR3 sequence (DNA): TGCGCCAGCAGCTTGGGTGGGGCCTCCTCCTACGAGCAGTACTTC.